The rows below give T cell receptor beta chains drawn from one sample of a study of blood T cell repertoires in COVID-19. Produced via immunoSEQ multiplex PCR; TCRdb's table is partial and in-frame only. The sample includes around 200,000 clones, 80% to 90% of them seen just once. Sequencing was done on a sample of PBMCs or T cells enriched from blood (not recorded which). These TCRs come from a young man who had recovered from COVID-19. The CDR3 runs from the conserved cysteine through the conserved F or W. Each record gives: clone size, D gene, J gene, V gene, CDR3 DNA, CDR3 protein. The D gene is left open where the match is weak. Clone size is given for some rows only: seen once, a few or many times, or a class if the clone is expanded.

.,.,TRBJ2-1,TRBV19,TGTGCCACCAATCAGGGGGGCTCCTACAATGAGCAGTTCTTC,CATNQGGSYNEQFF
.,.,TRBJ1-1,TRBV19,TGTGCCAGTAGTATAAGTTCTGGGGGCCGGAACACTGAAGCTTTCTTT,CASSISSGGRNTEAFF
.,TRBD2,TRBJ2-1,TRBV6-5,TGTGCCAGCACAGTTGGACTAGGCATGGGTGAGCAGTTCTTC,CASTVGLGMGEQFF
.,.,TRBJ2-5,TRBV5-1,TGCGCCAGCAGAGACGCCGGACAGCCCCAAGAGACCCAGTACTTC,CASRDAGQPQETQYF
.,TRBD1,TRBJ2-2,TRBV19,TGTGCCAGTAGTCCCTACACAGGGGGAACCGGGGAGCTGTTTTTT,CASSPYTGGTGELFF
.,.,TRBJ2-5,TRBV13,TGTGCCAGCAGCTTAGTGGGGGGGCGCGAGACCCAGTACTTC,CASSLVGGRETQYF
.,TRBD1,TRBJ2-3,TRBV29-1,TGCAGCGTTGAAGGGGGACAGGGAACAGATACGCAGTATTTT,CSVEGGQGTDTQYF
.,.,TRBJ1-3,TRBV3-1/TRBV3-2,TGTGCCAGCAGCCCATACTCAGGGGCCGGAAACACCATATATTTT,CASSPYSGAGNTIYF
.,.,TRBJ1-2,TRBV6-6,TGTGCCAGCAGTTACCCCCCTCTTAACTATGGCTACACCTTC,CASSYPPLNYGYTF
.,TRBD1,TRBJ2-5,TRBV5-1,TGCGCCAGCAGCTTAAGAGGGACAGGGGCCCAAGAGACCCAGTACTTC,CASSLRGTGAQETQYF
.,.,TRBJ1-3,TRBV5-1,TGCGCCAGCAGCTCGCGGGGTCGGGGCTCTGGAAACACCATATATTTT,CASSSRGRGSGNTIYF
.,.,TRBJ1-4,TRBV4-3,TGCGCCAGCAGCCAAGATTTTGCCGGGGGGGGAGCAACTAATGAAAAACTGTTTTTT,CASSQDFAGGGATNEKLFF
.,TRBD2,TRBJ2-3,TRBV4-3,TGCGCCAGCAGCCAAGATGCTGGGGCGGGAGGGCCCGTAGATACGCAGTATTTT,CASSQDAGAGGPVDTQYF
.,TRBD2,TRBJ2-1,TRBV19,TGTGCCAGTAGTGGTGGGAGGGCCGGGAGTGAGCAGTTCTTC,CASSGGRAGSEQFF
.,.,TRBJ1-2,TRBV30,TGTGCCTGGATTGCCCAGGGGCTCAGGAACCATGGCTACACCTTC,CAWIAQGLRNHGYTF
.,.,TRBJ1-1,TRBV5-1,TGCGCCAGCAGCTTGGGGTCGTCAGGGGCAATGAACACTGAAGCTTTCTTT,CASSLGSSGAMNTEAFF
few,TRBD2,TRBJ2-2,TRBV20-1,TGCAGTGCTAGTGGGCTAGCGGGAGCGCAAGGGTACACCGGGGAGCTGTTTTTT,CSASGLAGAQGYTGELFF
.,TRBD2,TRBJ2-1,TRBV30,TGTGCCTGGACTAGCGGGGGGGCTAGGTTCTTC,CAWTSGGARFF
.,.,TRBJ1-4,TRBV5-4,TGTGCCAGCAGTCCTTACGGGGAGGGGGAAAAACTGTTTTTT,CASSPYGEGEKLFF
.,TRBD1,TRBJ1-2,TRBV7-2,TGTGCCACCTACACAGGGGGCGACTATGGCTACACCTTC,CATYTGGDYGYTF
.,.,TRBJ2-7,TRBV6-5,TGTGCCAGCAGTTACTTCGTGGGAGGAGAGCAGTACTTC,CASSYFVGGEQYF
.,TRBD1,TRBJ2-7,TRBV7-2,TGTGCCAGCAGCTATATCGGGACAGGGAACTACGAGCAGTACTTC,CASSYIGTGNYEQYF
once,.,TRBJ2-5,TRBV5-1,TGCGCCAGCAGCTTGAATGGGGCTTCGTACTTC,CASSLNGASYF
.,TRBD1,TRBJ1-1,TRBV6-5,TGTGCCAGCAGTAAAAGACAGGGAATTTGGACTGAAGCTTTCTTT,CASSKRQGIWTEAFF
.,TRBD1,TRBJ1-1,TRBV18,TGTGCCAGCTCACCCGCGACAGGGGTGCCTGAAGCTTTCTTT,CASSPATGVPEAFF
once,TRBD2,TRBJ2-1,TRBV9,TGTGCCAGCAGCGTAGTTCTGGGACTAGCGGGAGGGATTAATGAGCAGTTCTTC,CASSVVLGLAGGINEQFF
.,.,TRBJ1-2,TRBV30,TGTGCCTGGAGTGTACGGCGGCGGGGGAACTATGGCTACACCTTC,CAWSVRRRGNYGYTF
.,.,TRBJ1-1,TRBV12-5,TGTGCTAGTGGTGTACAGGGTGGCACTGAAGCTTTCTTT,CASGVQGGTEAFF
.,TRBD1,TRBJ1-4,TRBV12-5,TGTGCTAGTGGTTTGCCCTCCGACAGGGGGCTGGGGGAAAAACTGTTTTTT,CASGLPSDRGLGEKLFF
.,TRBD1,TRBJ2-2,TRBV2,TGTGCCAGCGAAAGGACAGGTTTCACCGGGGAGCTGTTTTTT,CASERTGFTGELFF
few,.,TRBJ2-6,TRBV2,TGTGCCAGCATGGGGAGTCTCCCCGTCCTGACTTTC,CASMGSLPVLTF
once,TRBD2,TRBJ2-7,TRBV20-1,TGCAGTGCTAGTCTTCCTCTCGTGGAGTCTAGCGGGAGATTGAGGTACGAGCAGTACTTC,CSASLPLVESSGRLRYEQYF
.,.,TRBJ2-2,TRBV28,TGTGCCAGCAGGGGATCATACAGGGTCCCCGGGGAGCTGTTTTTT,CASRGSYRVPGELFF
.,TRBD1,TRBJ1-2,TRBV2,TGTGCCAGGATGTCACAGGGGTCCGGCTACACCTTC,CARMSQGSGYTF
.,.,TRBJ1-1,TRBV6-5,TGTGCCAGCAGTTACTCGTGGAGCTACACTGAAGCTTTCTTT,CASSYSWSYTEAFF